These 19 T cell receptor beta chains were all obtained from the same sample, sequenced in a study of quantifying T cell responses using KT2 cells. Study overall: RNA was reverse transcribed with TCR alpha and beta constant-region primers.

A single-stranded UMI oligo with SP2 sequence was ligated to cDNA 3' ends. An equimolar mix of RC1.1 and RC1.2 primed the beta chain across TRBC1 and TRBC2. From the UMI-ligation and nested PCR reads, TCRdb called clonotypes with MiXCR, one entry per CDR3 protein. This table holds 40,000 to 55,000 distinct CDR3 sequences, 11% found once. What was sequenced was PBMCs spiked with cells of the T cell clone KT2. The receptors derive from a human donor.

The chain combines TRBV9 with TRBJ2-3, with D tentatively TRBD1 (5 bases). Germline CDR1 is SGDLS and CDR2 is YYNGEE. V gave up 4 bases and J gave up 4 bases, with 10 bases separating them. The CDR3 sequence is 13 residues long. The chain's CDR3 is CASSTQGSDTQYF. CDR3 in DNA: TGTGCCAGCAGCACCCAGGGATCAGATACGCAGTATTTT.

The chain is built from TRBV6-2 or TRBV6-3 and TRBJ1-1, with no clear D. The germline V gene has CDR1 MNHEY and CDR2 SVGEGT. Trimming stripped 8 bases from V and 1 base from J, with 8 bases between. The CDR3 has 12 residues. The CDR3 sequence is CASGRSNTEAFF. The CDR3 DNA reads TGTGCCAGCGGCCGTTCGAACACTGAAGCTTTCTTT.

This clonotype occurred many times. The rearrangement links TRBV20-1 to TRBJ1-5; D might be TRBD1 (5 bases). Germline V gene lookup returns CDR1 DFQATT and CDR2 SNEGSKA (reference sequence). This CDR3 is built from 15 residues. V was shortened by 0 bases and J by 4 bases, with 13 bases between the two germline ends. CDR3 residues: CSARDVGRENQPQHF. The CDR3 DNA reads as TGCAGTGCTAGAGATGTCGGCAGGGAGAATCAGCCCCAGCATTTT.

The V gene is TRBV7-9, the J gene TRBJ1-1, with unresolved D. The length of the CDR3 is 13 residues. V was trimmed by 2 bases and J by 1 base, leaving 5 bases between them. The germline CDR1 and CDR2 sequences are SEHNR and FQNEAQ (reference sequence). The CDR3 coding sequence is TGTGCCAGCAGCTTAAGAGGGAACACTGAAGCTTTCTTT. Translated, it gives CASSLRGNTEAFF.

There are many counts of this clonotype. The gene calls are TRBV25-1 and TRBJ2-1; tentative D call: TRBD1 (5 bases). CDR1 MGHDK and CDR2 SYGVNS come from the germline V gene. This CDR3 is 10 amino acids long. Between the trimmed V and J ends, which lost 7 bases and 7 bases, there was a span of 5 bases. This CDR3 is CASKGNEQFF. Written as DNA, the CDR3 is TGTGCCAGCAAGGGGAATGAGCAGTTCTTC.

The chain is built from TRBV9 and TRBJ2-3; 11 bases map to TRBD2. The junction had 7 bases not matched to a gene; V was cut back by 1 base and J by 3 bases. Germline CDR1 SGDLS, CDR2 YYNGEE. The CDR3 runs 17 residues. The CDR3 coding sequence is TGTGCCAGCAGCGTAAGTAGCGGGGGGGCTTCGACAGATACGCAGTATTTT. Translation gives CASSVSSGGASTDTQYF. Full variable domain (missing parts from reference TRBV9 and TRBJ2-3): DSGVTQTPKHLITATGQRVTLRCSPRSGDLSVYWYQQSLDQGLQFLIQYYNGEERAKGNILERFSAQQFPDLHSELNLSSLELGDSALYFCASSVSSGGASTDTQYFGPGTRLTVL.

The chain uses TRBV2 and TRBJ2-5; 12 bases line up with TRBD2. The CDR3 is 14 residues long. CDR1 and CDR2 (germline): SNHLY, FYNNEI. The ends lost 3 bases at V and 7 bases at J; junction bases unmatched: 3. The CDR3 sequence: CASSDGLAGPTQYF. The CDR3 DNA is TGTGCCAGCAGTGACGGACTAGCGGGGCCGACCCAGTACTTC.

J is TRBJ1-5 and V is TRBV18; D perhaps matches TRBD1 (5 bases). The V end lost 2 bases, the J end lost 1 base, and 18 bases lay between the germline ends. Germline V lookup: CDR1 KGHSH, CDR2 LQKENI. CDR3 length: 18 residues. In nucleotides, the CDR3 is TGTGCCAGCTCACCAGGGCCCCGGGGGGACTGGAGCAATCAGCCCCAGCATTTT. It codes for CASSPGPRGDWSNQPQHF.

A few counts support this clonotype. The DNA for the CDR3 is TGTGCCAGCAGTGAAGCAGGACAGACCTATAATTCACCCCTCCACTTT. It specifies CASSEAGQTYNSPLHF. The chain links TRBV6-1 to TRBJ1-6; tentative D call: TRBD1 (6 bases). The CDR3 sequence is 16 residues long. CDR1 and CDR2 (germline): MNHNS, SASEGT. The V gene lost 0 bases and the J gene lost 2 bases, with 8 bases spanning the gap.

This clonotype was recorded many times. The germline gene is not matched at one end of the junction; a read error may be the cause. V and J are TRBV7-7 and TRBJ2-1; the match to TRBD2 covers 9 bases. Germline CDR1 and CDR2: SSHAT and FNYEAQ (reference sequence). The CDR3 runs to 15 residues. This CDR3 is CASSLSVAGVNEQFF. The DNA for the CDR3 is TGTGCTAGCAGTCTGTCGGTAGCGGGAGTTAATGAGCAGTTCTTC.

This clonotype was picked up a small number of times. This chain connects TRBV5-4 to TRBJ2-1, with D tentatively TRBD2 (5 bases). The CDR3 length is 15 residues. The V gene lost 3 bases and the J gene lost 6 bases, with 16 bases spanning the gap. CDR1 SGHNT and CDR2 YYREEE come from the germline V gene (reference sequence). CDR3 in DNA: TGTGCCAGCAGCTCCCCCATCGAGGGCACCAATGAGCAGTTCTTC. Translating gives CASSSPIEGTNEQFF.

The V gene is TRBV7-9, the J gene TRBJ1-2; D not certain. The length of the CDR3 is 14 residues. The germline V and J ends were trimmed by 5 bases and 4 bases, with 14 bases remaining between them. Per the germline V gene, CDR1 is SEHNR and CDR2 is FQNEAQ (reference sequence). CDR3 nucleotide sequence: TGTGCCAGCAGCACCACGAGGCCTCTCTATGGCTACACCTTC. Protein: CASSTTRPLYGYTF.

Many counts were recorded for this clonotype. The rearrangement joins TRBV5-6 to TRBJ1-4; 11 nucleotides align to TRBD1. The CDR3 covers 15 residues. Germline loops: CDR1 SGHDT, CDR2 YYEEEE. Trimming cost V 4 bases and J 8 bases; bases outside gene matches: 7. The CDR3 loop reads CASSPTGTGGEKLFF. The CDR3 bases are TGTGCCAGCAGCCCCACCGGGACAGGGGGAGAAAAACTGTTTTTT.

At least ten counts were recorded for this clonotype. The chain combines TRBV6-6 with TRBJ2-3; the D gene could be TRBD1 or TRBD2 (6 bases each). The V end lost 8 bases, the J end lost 0 bases, and 24 bases lay between the germline ends. The CDR3 length is 18 residues. CDR1 is MNHNY and CDR2 is SVGAGI in the germline V gene (reference sequence). The CDR3 protein is CASAQQGGWAASTDTQYF. Here the CDR3 DNA reads TGTGCCAGCGCCCAACAAGGGGGGTGGGCAGCTAGCACAGATACGCAGTATTTT.

This clonotype was picked up many times. The chain combines TRBV4-2 with TRBJ2-3; 8 bases agree with TRBD2. The CDR3 totals 16 residues. CDR1 and CDR2 (germline): LGHNA, YNFKEQ. V shed 1 base and J 3 bases; nucleotides not matched to a gene: 6. The CDR3 here is CASSQAREGSTDTQYF. CDR3 coding DNA: TGTGCCAGCAGCCAAGCCCGGGAGGGCTCTACAGATACGCAGTATTTT.

This clonotype was detected ten times or more. The chain recombines TRBV2 with TRBJ1-4; 10 bases align to TRBD1. The CDR3 spans 14 residues. V lost 5 bases, J lost 7 bases, and 4 bases stayed unmatched. Germline V gives CDR1 SNHLY, CDR2 FYNNEI. CDR3: CASSPGQGLEKLFF. The CDR3 nucleotides are TGTGCCAGCAGTCCGGGACAGGGGCTTGAAAAACTGTTTTTT.

The gene calls are TRBV7-2 and TRBJ2-7; D is perhaps TRBD2 (5 bases). Germline-derived CDR1 and CDR2 are SGHTA and FQGNSA. The CDR3 is 16 amino acids. Trimming took off 1 base at V and 4 bases at J, with 17 bases between the two ends. CDR3 region: CASSLVASQGIYEQYF. DNA of the CDR3: TGTGCCAGCAGCTTAGTAGCGTCACAAGGGATTTACGAGCAGTACTTC.

The chain uses TRBV7-2 and TRBJ2-1; D is unclear. V lost 4 bases, J lost 5 bases, and 6 bases lay in between. The CDR3 runs 12 residues. CDR1 is SGHTA and CDR2 is FQGNSA in the germline V gene. CDR3 residues: CASSWQNNEQFF. The CDR3, as DNA: TGTGCCAGCAGCTGGCAGAACAATGAGCAGTTCTTC.

This clonotype has at least ten counts. The rearrangement uses TRBV14 and TRBJ2-1; maybe TRBD2 (6 bases). This CDR3 region has 17 residues. CDR1 SGHDN and CDR2 FVKESK come from the germline V gene. The ends were cut back, 4 bases at V and 9 bases at J, with 25 bases in the middle. The CDR3 DNA follows: TGTGCCAGCAGCCGTCGAAGTAGGGCGGGTCCCGGGGGTGAGCAGTTCTTC. As protein: CASSRRSRAGPGGEQFF.